The 30 T cell receptor beta chains in this list originate from one sample, sequenced in a study of cytomegalovirus exposure and HLA in healthy donors (dated by TCRdb to the late 2010s). The library was obtained by the immunoSEQ multiplex PCR assay. A mixture of 60 forward primers for TCR Vbeta segments and 13 reverse primers for TCR Jbeta segments was used in the multiplex PCR. The clones in this table, taken by TCRdb from immuneACCESS, are in-frame only. Not every clone is retained; where verified, under half of the shortfall comes from an unresolved V gene, and the cause of the rest is unknown. The sample table lists about 200,000 clones, 80% to 90% of them with a count of one. About 3% of the sample lies in the top ten. Specimen: PBMCs. The origin of the receptors is a man aged 25-45 years in good health and CMV-seronegative.

The rearrangement uses TRBV7-6 and TRBJ2-7, with 8 nucleotides matching TRBD1. After removal of 1 base from V and 4 bases from J, the junction contained 3 bases not matched to a gene. Germline lookup yields CDR1 SGHVS and CDR2 FNYEAQ. CDR3 length: 14 residues. DNA for the CDR3: TGTGCCAGCAGCTTAGGAGACAGGGGATACGAGCAGTACTTC. It specifies CASSLGDRGYEQYF.

The genes are TRBV27 and TRBJ1-6; perhaps TRBD1 as D (5 bases). Germline V gene lookup returns CDR1 MNHEY and CDR2 SMNVEV (reference sequence). This CDR3 has 15 residues. V gave up 6 bases and J gave up 7 bases, with 16 bases separating them. CDR3 sequence: CASRIDGRGNSPLHF. The DNA for the CDR3 is TGTGCCAGCAGGATAGACGGGAGGGGAAATTCACCCCTCCACTTT.

A remark on this clone: The junction and the germline gene differ at one end; a read error may be behind it. The gene calls are TRBV5-1 and TRBJ1-6, with D possibly TRBD1 on 5 matching bases. Germline values: CDR1 SGHRS, CDR2 YFSETQ. CDR3 length equals 16 residues. In nucleotides, the CDR3 is TGCGCCAGCAGCTTGGCCGCAGGGTCCTCTAATTCACCCCTCCACTTT. As protein: CASSLAAGSSNSPLHF. The full variable domain, completed using reference TRBV5-1 and TRBJ1-6, is KAGVTQTPRYLIKTRGQQVTLSCSPISGHRSVSWYQQTPGQGLQFLFEYFSETQRNKGNFPGRFSGRQFSNSRSEMNVSTLELGDSALYLCASSLAAGSSNSPLHFGNGTRLTVT.

This clone has a single count. This chain joins TRBV5-1 and TRBJ1-2; the match to TRBD1 covers 10 bases. Losses at the gene ends were 3 bases for V and 8 bases for J; bases not matched to a gene: 10. CDR3 length: 15 residues. Germline loops: CDR1 SGHRS, CDR2 YFSETQ. CDR3 bases: TGCGCCAGCAGCTCCCTACGACAGGGGGCGGGAGGCTACACCTTC. Amino acid sequence: CASSSLRQGAGGYTF.

This chain uses TRBV5-1 with TRBJ2-7, with 9 bases matching TRBD2. The V gene end was trimmed by 4 bases and the J gene end by 4 bases; junction bases not matched to a gene: 6. CDR1 is SGHRS and CDR2 is YFSETQ in the germline V gene. The CDR3 has 14 amino acids. In nucleotides, the CDR3 is TGCGCCAGCAGCGTGGTAGCGGGGGAATACGAGCAGTACTTC. Encoded protein: CASSVVAGEYEQYF.

This chain joins TRBV19 and TRBJ2-7, with 9 bases that match TRBD1. CDR1 and CDR2 (germline): LNHDA, SQIVND (reference sequence). CDR3 length: 13 amino acids. Trimming removed 4 bases from V and 5 bases from J; junction bases left unmatched: 3. The CDR3 protein is CASSNRGQNEQYF. DNA of the CDR3: TGTGCCAGTAGTAACAGGGGGCAAAACGAGCAGTACTTC.

This clone was recorded once. The chain has TRBV7-9 and TRBJ2-3; 9 nucleotides line up with TRBD1. Unmatched junction bases numbered 9, after V lost 1 base and J lost 4 bases. There are 17 residues in the CDR3. Germline V gene lookup returns CDR1 SEHNR and CDR2 FQNEAQ (reference sequence). In DNA form, the CDR3 reads TGTGCCAGCAGCTTAGGGGGGCCGGGACAGGGATCAGATACGCAGTATTTT. Amino acid sequence: CASSLGGPGQGSDTQYF.

J is TRBJ1-1 and V is TRBV6-1, with 8 positions matching TRBD1. The germline gives CDR1 MNHNS, CDR2 SASEGT. This CDR3 has 13 amino acids. V was pared by 5 bases and J by 4 bases, with 3 bases of the junction left unmatched. The CDR3 DNA follows: TGTGCCAGCAGTCACAGGGGGGGCACTGAAGCTTTCTTT. Residues: CASSHRGGTEAFF.

V and J are TRBV4-2 and TRBJ1-1; maybe TRBD1 (5 bases). The CDR3 spans 16 residues. Per germline, CDR1 LGHNA and CDR2 YNFKEQ. V was pared by 3 bases and J by 5 bases, with 19 bases between. CDR3 protein: CASSHPPVGEETEAFF. The CDR3 DNA sequence: TGTGCCAGCAGCCACCCACCTGTAGGGGAGGAAACTGAAGCTTTCTTT.

The V call is TRBV13, the J call TRBJ2-2; 7 bases fit TRBD2. The V segment lost 5 bases and the J segment 0 bases; nucleotides outside the gene matches: 6. CDR1 and CDR2 (germline): PRHDT, FYEKMQ (reference sequence). CDR3 size: 16 residues. The CDR3 DNA sequence: TGTGCCAGCAGCGCCGGGCTAGCGGCGAACACCGGGGAGCTGTTTTTT. This translates into CASSAGLAANTGELFF.

V gene TRBV28 combines with J gene TRBJ2-1, with D possibly matching TRBD2 (5 bases). V was shortened by 1 base and J by 11 bases, with 15 bases between the two germline ends. This CDR3 is built from 14 residues. CDR1 is MDHEN, CDR2 SYDVKM, per germline. The CDR3 DNA reads as TGTGCCAGCAGTTTATCCGGGGTCGGGTTAAAGCAGTTCTTC. Its translation: CASSLSGVGLKQFF.

This clone was counted a single time. The V gene is TRBV7-9, the J gene TRBJ1-1; D might be TRBD1 (6 bases). The CDR3 length is 15 residues. Trimming stripped 5 bases from V and 2 bases from J, with 15 bases between. Germline-derived CDR1 and CDR2 are SEHNR and FQNEAQ (reference sequence). CDR3 region: CASSVLQTGNTEAFF. CDR3 nucleotide sequence: TGTGCCAGCAGCGTGCTTCAGACAGGTAACACTGAAGCTTTCTTT.

Worth noting for this clone: At the DNA level, this CDR3 is encoded by other sequences in the same sample as well. The chain carries TRBV15 and TRBJ1-5, with D hard to call. Trimming shortened V by 4 bases and J by 4 bases, and 5 bases separated the two germline ends. CDR3 length: 12 amino acids. The germline V gene has CDR1 LNHNV and CDR2 YYDKDF (reference sequence). CDR3 DNA: TGTGCCACCAGCACCCTAAATCAGCCCCAGCATTTT. Encoded protein: CATSTLNQPQHF.

The chain couples TRBV29-1 to TRBJ2-7, with 10 bases fitting TRBD2. This CDR3 is 11 amino acids long. Germline V gene lookup returns CDR1 SQVTM and CDR2 ANQGSEA. With V trimmed by 7 bases and J by 6 bases, 3 bases remained unmatched. In DNA form, the CDR3 reads TGCAGCGCTCGACTAGCGGGCGAGCAGTACTTC. It yields the protein CSARLAGEQYF.

The CDR3 bases are TGCGCCAGCAGCCAAGAGACAGGTGGGTCGGAGACCCAGTACTTC. Protein product: CASSQETGGSETQYF. This chain links TRBV4-1 with TRBJ2-5; TRBD1 is a possible D gene (6 bases). Trimming took off 0 bases at V and 5 bases at J, with 13 bases between the two ends. CDR1 is MGHRA, CDR2 YSYEKL, per germline. This CDR3 is 15 amino acids long.

This sequence joins TRBV27 and TRBJ1-2; D may be TRBD1 (5 bases). The CDR3 runs 13 residues. Per germline, CDR1 MNHEY and CDR2 SMNVEV (reference sequence). Trimming removed 6 bases from V and 4 bases from J, with 12 bases in between. The CDR3 DNA follows: TGTGCCAGCAGGGACAAGGGGCGCTATGGCTACACCTTC. Translated: CASRDKGRYGYTF.

This clone came up a few times. The chain is built from TRBV2 and TRBJ1-1; D is ambiguous. Trimming took 5 bases from V and 5 from J, leaving 15 bases between them. Looked up from germline, CDR1 is SNHLY and CDR2 is FYNNEI. The CDR3 has 14 amino acids. DNA for the CDR3: TGTGCCAGCAGTCCCCGGGGAGGAGAGACTGAAGCTTTCTTT. Translation gives CASSPRGGETEAFF.

The chain combines TRBV5-6 with TRBJ1-6, with TRBD1 matching 9 bases. V lost 4 bases and J lost 8; bases outside the gene matches: 4. Germline V gene lookup returns CDR1 SGHDT and CDR2 YYEEEE. This CDR3 has 14 residues. The CDR3 DNA reads TGTGCCAGCAGCCTGGGGACAGGGCATTCACCCCTCCACTTT. Translation: CASSLGTGHSPLHF. Based on the CDR3 plus reference TRBV5-6 and TRBJ1-6, the full variable domain is DAGVTQSPTHLIKTRGQQVTLRCSPKSGHDTVSWYQQALGQGPQFIFQYYEEEERQRGNFPDRFSGHQFPNYSSELNVNALLLGDSALYLCASSLGTGHSPLHFGNGTRLTVT.

This chain connects TRBV18 to TRBJ1-1; unclear D gene. The V end lost 6 bases, the J end lost 1 base, and 18 bases lay between the germline ends. CDR1 is KGHSH and CDR2 is LQKENI in the germline V gene. This CDR3 contains 16 residues. The CDR3 region has the DNA TGTGCCAGCTCGGTGGGTGGAGGCGCTAGGAACACTGAAGCTTTCTTT. Protein: CASSVGGGARNTEAFF.

The chain recombines TRBV10-3 with TRBJ1-2; D ambiguous. The V end was cut by 8 bases, the J end by 2 bases, with 6 bases between. CDR1 is ENHRY and CDR2 is SYGVKD in the germline V gene. CDR3 length: 11 amino acids. CDR3 amino acids: CAIGDNYGYTF. CDR3 bases: TGTGCCATCGGAGACAACTATGGCTACACCTTC.

The genes are TRBV18 and TRBJ1-1; no reliable D call. Trimming pared 3 bases from V and 1 base from J, leaving 6 bases between. The germline V gene encodes CDR1 KGHSH and CDR2 LQKENI. This CDR3 is 13 amino acids long. CDR3 protein: CASSPKPNTEAFF. The CDR3 bases are TGTGCCAGCTCACCGAAGCCGAACACTGAAGCTTTCTTT.

A word on this clone: A junction boundary mismatches the germline segment, possibly from a read error. The chain joins TRBV7-7 to TRBJ2-7, with 8 nucleotides matching TRBD1. The CDR3 has 14 amino acids. Germline-derived CDR1 and CDR2 are SSHAT and FNYEAQ (reference sequence). DNA of the CDR3: TGTGCTAGCAGTTTTGACGCAGGGGGCTCCGAGCAGTACTTC. Translation: CASSFDAGGSEQYF.

The V and J genes are TRBV7-6 and TRBJ1-3; TRBD1 might be the D (5 bases). The germline V gene has CDR1 SGHVS and CDR2 FNYEAQ. The CDR3 totals 15 residues. With 2 bases removed from V and 3 bases from J, the gap between germline ends came to 11 bases. CDR3 coding DNA: TGTGCCAGCAGCTTACTAGGGGTTGGTGGAAACACCATATATTTT. Residues: CASSLLGVGGNTIYF.

V and J are TRBV18 and TRBJ2-7, with 12 positions matching TRBD1. From germline, CDR1 is KGHSH and CDR2 LQKENI. The CDR3 extends over 15 amino acids. V dropped 6 bases and J dropped 5; count of bases not matched to a gene: 8. The CDR3 here is CASSYTGTGGHEQYF. The DNA for the CDR3 is TGTGCCAGCTCGTATACCGGGACAGGGGGCCACGAGCAGTACTTC.

The chain combines TRBV27 with TRBJ2-2, with D uncertain. CDR1 is MNHEY and CDR2 is SMNVEV in the germline V gene (reference sequence). The CDR3 has 13 residues. Trimming cost V 7 bases and J 0 bases, with 6 bases left between them. As DNA, the CDR3 is TGTGCCAGCACATACACGAACACCGGGGAGCTGTTTTTT. Protein: CASTYTNTGELFF.

This chain links TRBV19 with TRBJ1-2; D not certain. V lost 8 bases to trimming and J lost 6 bases, with 10 bases between them. CDR1 LNHDA and CDR2 SQIVND come from the germline V gene (reference sequence). The CDR3 is made up of 11 amino acids. CDR3 sequence: CASRTFDGYTF. Here the CDR3 DNA reads TGTGCCAGTCGGACTTTCGATGGCTACACCTTC.

The table lists this clone with a count of one. J is TRBJ1-5 and V is TRBV7-9, with TRBD1 matching 9 bases. This CDR3 contains 17 residues. V lost 5 bases, J lost 3 bases, and 11 bases stayed unmatched. Germline V lookup: CDR1 SEHNR, CDR2 FQNEAQ (reference sequence). CDR3 nucleotide sequence: TGTGCCAGCAGCCCCGGGACAGGGAGGAGGATCAATCAGCCCCAGCATTTT. Its translation: CASSPGTGRRINQPQHF.

J is TRBJ1-2 and V is TRBV25-1, with TRBD1 as a possible D gene (6 bases). With 4 bases removed from V and 0 bases from J, the gap between germline ends came to 9 bases. The CDR3 extends over 14 amino acids. Germline V gene sequence: CDR1 MGHDK, CDR2 SYGVNS. CDR3 loop: CASSARTANYGYTF. CDR3 nucleotide sequence: TGTGCCAGCAGTGCTCGGACAGCTAACTATGGCTACACCTTC.

This chain joins TRBV5-1 and TRBJ2-3, with TRBD2 matching 8 bases. V was clipped by 3 bases and J by 3 bases; unmatched bases: 9. Per the germline V gene, CDR1 is SGHRS and CDR2 is YFSETQ. The length of the CDR3 is 16 residues. The chain's CDR3 is CASSSGLVPNTDTQYF. The DNA for the CDR3 is TGCGCCAGCAGCTCGGGACTAGTTCCCAATACAGATACGCAGTATTTT.

The chain links TRBV6-5 to TRBJ2-5; TRBD1 matches 7 bases. The J call is doubtful: the DNA matches TRBJ2-7 better. The CDR3 is made up of 14 amino acids. Germline CDR1 reads MNHEY; CDR2 reads SVGAGI. CDR3 DNA: TGTGCCAGCAGGACGGGTGACAGGGTCTCCGAGCAGTACTTC. It yields the protein CASRTGDRVSEQYF.